This T cell receptor (beta chain) was profiled in a study of T cell responses to AZD1222 COVID-19 vaccine. Comment on this clone: Its antigen remains unknown. It differs at one base from a far larger clone, so likely a read error.

Clones were sequenced by immunoSEQ multiplex PCR, and TCRdb holds only the in-frame ones, with some missing. The sample carries more than 110,000 clones, approximately 90% recorded once. Pooled together were second doses at about 4 or about 12 weeks. Study outcomes and limitations: Nearly half of spike-specific TCRs reportedly target unmutated variant regions.

Germline CDR1 is LGHDT and CDR2 is YNNKEL (reference sequence). The CDR3 contains 15 residues. The rearrangement links TRBV3-1 (or the pseudogene TRBV3-2) to TRBJ1-6, with a possible D match to TRBD1 (5 bases). This clonotype was obtained from an adult who received the AZD1222 COVID-19 vaccine. The sample in question was peripheral blood, obtained 28 days after the second AZD1222 dose. CDR3 DNA: TGTGCCAGCAGCCAAGACGGGGGGATGAATTTACCCCTCCACTTT. Its translation is CASSQDGGMNLPLHF.